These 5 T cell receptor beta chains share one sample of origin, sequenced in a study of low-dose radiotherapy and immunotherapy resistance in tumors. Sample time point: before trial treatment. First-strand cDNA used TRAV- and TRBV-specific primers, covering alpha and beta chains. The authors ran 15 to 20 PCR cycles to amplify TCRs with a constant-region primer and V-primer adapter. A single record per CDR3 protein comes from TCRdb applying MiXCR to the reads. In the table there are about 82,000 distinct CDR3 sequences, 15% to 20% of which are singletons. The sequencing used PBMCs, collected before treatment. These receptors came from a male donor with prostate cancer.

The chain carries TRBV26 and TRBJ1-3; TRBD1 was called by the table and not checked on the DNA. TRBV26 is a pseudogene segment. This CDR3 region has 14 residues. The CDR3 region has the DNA TGTGCCAGCAGCCGGGGTTCGGCGGGAAACACCATATATTTT. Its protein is CASSRGSAGNTIYF.

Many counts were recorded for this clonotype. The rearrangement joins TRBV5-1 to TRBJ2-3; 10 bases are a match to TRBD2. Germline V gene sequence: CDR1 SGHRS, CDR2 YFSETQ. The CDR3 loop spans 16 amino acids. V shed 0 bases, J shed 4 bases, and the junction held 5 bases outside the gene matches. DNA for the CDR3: TGCGCCAGCAGCTTGGTACAGCGGGGGGGAGCAGATACGCAGTATTTT. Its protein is CASSLVQRGGADTQYF.

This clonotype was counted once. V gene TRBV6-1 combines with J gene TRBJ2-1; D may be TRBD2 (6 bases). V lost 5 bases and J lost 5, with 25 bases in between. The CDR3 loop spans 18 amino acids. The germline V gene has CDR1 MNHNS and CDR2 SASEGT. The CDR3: CASSFTRSGLWVDNEQFF. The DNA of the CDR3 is TGTGCCAGCAGTTTTACGCGATCGGGACTCTGGGTCGACAATGAGCAGTTCTTC.

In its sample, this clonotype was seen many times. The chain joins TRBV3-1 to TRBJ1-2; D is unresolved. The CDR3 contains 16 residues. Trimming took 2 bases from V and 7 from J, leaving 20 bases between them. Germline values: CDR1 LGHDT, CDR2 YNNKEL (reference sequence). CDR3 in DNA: TGTGCCAGCAGCCAAAGCATGGGAAAAGGAAAAGGTGGCTACACCTTC. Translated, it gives CASSQSMGKGKGGYTF.

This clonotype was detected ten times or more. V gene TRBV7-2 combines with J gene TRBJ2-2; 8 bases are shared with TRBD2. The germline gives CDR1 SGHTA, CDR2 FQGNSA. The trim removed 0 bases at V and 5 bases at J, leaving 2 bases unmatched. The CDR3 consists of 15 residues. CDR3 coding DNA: TGTGCCAGCAGCTTAGCGGGCGGGGGGACCGGGGAGCTGTTTTTT. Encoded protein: CASSLAGGGTGELFF.